The 32 T cell receptor beta chains in this list originate from one sample, sequenced in a study of T cells in women clearing cervical HPV infection. This table comes from immunoSEQ multiplex PCR, and its TCRdb copy is limited to in-frame clones, with some not included. The sample includes about 20,000 clones. The material sequenced was blood buffy coat. The receptors were gathered from a woman aged 18-70 years with a cervical HPV16 infection that either progressed to CIN3+ or cleared (not recorded which).

Concerning this clone: The sequenced fragment ends 3 residues before the CDR3 boundary, so the rest is inferred from the germline J gene. The rearrangement uses TRBV20-1 and TRBJ2-5; 12 nucleotides agree with TRBD2. The CDR3 consists of 16 residues. V was pared by 1 base and J by 7 bases, with 10 bases of the junction left unmatched. Germline V gene data show CDR1 as DFQATT and CDR2 as SNEGSKA (reference sequence). The CDR3 loop is CSARGALAGGLGTQYF. The CDR3 bases that were read are TGCAGTGCTAGAGGGGCCCTAGCGGGGGGGCTGGGGACC.

With respect to this clone: Read coverage stops 3 residues before the CDR3 terminus; the germline J gene supplies the remainder. V is TRBV7-2 and J is TRBJ2-3; 12 nucleotides agree with TRBD2. CDR3 size: 14 residues. Germline V lookup: CDR1 SGHTA, CDR2 FQGNSA. Incomplete CDR3 DNA: TGTGCCAGCAGCTCGGGACTAGCGGGCGAGACG. Translating gives CASSSGLAGET. The entire CDR3 reads CASSSGLAGETQYF.

In the case of this clone: The CDR3 end lies 3 residues beyond the end of the read and is filled in from the germline J gene. The chain is built from TRBV7-9 and TRBJ1-2; D gene unclear. With 5 bases removed from V and 1 base from J, the gap between germline ends came to 8 bases. The CDR3 spans 13 residues. Germline CDR1 is SEHNR and CDR2 is FQNEAQ (reference sequence). The CDR3 DNA, read in part, is TGTGCCAGCAGCCAGGTGGATAACTATGGC. Translation gives CASSQVDNYG. The entire CDR3 is CASSQVDNYGYTF.

For this clone: The CDR3 end falls 3 residues outside the read, so it is completed with the germline J gene. The gene calls are TRBV7-2 and TRBJ2-2; weak D call: TRBD1 (6 bases). The CDR3 is made up of 14 amino acids. The germline CDR1 and CDR2 sequences are SGHTA and FQGNSA. CDR3 protein: CASSLEQGPSPLFF. CDR3 bases read: TGTGCCAGCAGCTTAGAACAGGGACCTTCGCCG. The full variable domain, completed using reference TRBV7-2 and TRBJ2-2, is GAGVSQSPSNKVTEKGKDVELRCDPISGHTALYWYRQSLGQGLEFLIYFQGNSAPDKSGLPSDRFSAERTGGSVSTLTIQRTQQEDSAVYLCASSLEQGPSPLFFGEGSRLTVL.

With regard to this clone: From the germline J gene comes the end of the CDR3, since the read stops 3 residues before it. The chain links TRBV20-1 to TRBJ2-7; 8 bases align to TRBD1. Looked up from germline, CDR1 is DFQATT and CDR2 is SNEGSKA (reference sequence). V dropped 4 bases and J dropped 2; count of bases not matched to a gene: 4. There are 13 residues in the CDR3. The CDR3: CSATRTGPYEQYF. The DNA read from the CDR3 is TGCAGTGCTACTAGGACAGGGCCCTACGAG.

Details on this clone: The CDR3 end is not reached by the read, which stops 3 residues before it; the germline J gene fills it in. The V call is TRBV20-1, the J call TRBJ2-3, with TRBD2 as a possible D gene (7 bases). Germline V gene lookup returns CDR1 DFQATT and CDR2 SNEGSKA (reference sequence). The V and J ends lost 4 bases and 6 bases respectively, with 11 bases between them. The CDR3 runs to 12 residues. The covered CDR3 bases are TGCAGTGCTATGGCGGGGGCGGATACG. It yields the protein CSAMAGADT. In full, the CDR3 reads CSAMAGADTQYF.

In regard to this clone: From the germline J gene comes the end of the CDR3, since the read stops 3 residues before it. The gene calls are TRBV29-1 and TRBJ2-1; possibly TRBD2 for D (5 bases). V gave up 1 base and J gave up 6 bases, with 16 bases separating them. CDR3 length: 15 amino acids. Germline V gives CDR1 SQVTM, CDR2 ANQGSEA. CDR3 DNA (partial): TGCAGCGTTGAAGGTGGGCGGGTGCCATCCAATGAG. Translated: CSVEGGRVPSNE. From start to end, the CDR3 is CSVEGGRVPSNEQFF.

Comments on this clone: The CDR3 goes on 3 residues after the read ends, and that part is filled in from the germline J gene. The same CDR3 also results from other DNA sequences found in this sample. The chain uses TRBV7-2 and TRBJ2-3, with a tentative D call TRBD1 (6 bases). The CDR3 is 14 amino acids. CDR1 SGHTA and CDR2 FQGNSA come from the germline V gene. Incomplete CDR3 DNA: TGTGCCAGCAGCCAGACAGGAGGTAGTCAACCG. Protein product: CASSQTGGSQP. The full CDR3 sequence reads CASSQTGGSQPQYF.

Regarding this clone: The CDR3 end falls 3 residues outside the read, so it is completed with the germline J gene. This chain uses TRBV14 with TRBJ1-2, with no clear D. The V gene lost 0 bases and the J gene lost 2 bases, with 13 bases spanning the gap. Germline V gives CDR1 SGHDN, CDR2 FVKESK. The CDR3 runs 16 residues. CDR3 loop: CASSQDWAVPNYGYTF. Incomplete CDR3 DNA: TGTGCCAGCAGCCAAGATTGGGCAGTTCCAAACTATGGC.

Remarks on this clone: The read is 3 residues too short to cover the CDR3 end, so that end is filled in from the germline J gene. The V gene is TRBV11-2, the J gene TRBJ1-4, with D tentatively TRBD1 (5 bases). This CDR3 is 14 amino acids long. Germline V gene sequence: CDR1 SGHAT, CDR2 FQNNGV. CDR3 DNA, as far as it was read: TGTGCCAGCAGACCACTCAAGGGGAATTCACCA. Protein product: CASRPLKGNSP. The entire CDR3 reads CASRPLKGNSPLFF.

Remarks on this clone: The read comes to an end 3 residues before the CDR3 does, leaving the germline J gene to fill in the end. The chain combines TRBV19 with TRBJ2-2; D may be TRBD1 (6 bases). CDR1 and CDR2 from the germline V gene are LNHDA and SQIVND (reference sequence). CDR3 length equals 15 residues. CDR3 DNA (partial): TGTGCCAGTAGCAGGGGAAGCTCCTATAATTCACCG. Residues: CASSRGSSYNSP. The CDR3 as a whole reads CASSRGSSYNSPLFF.

With regard to this clone: The read ends 3 residues early relative to the CDR3; the germline J gene fills the gap. The chain has TRBV7-9 and TRBJ1-5; the match to TRBD1 covers 7 bases. This CDR3 has 13 residues. CDR1 is SEHNR and CDR2 is FQNEAQ in the germline V gene (reference sequence). Losses at the gene ends were 5 bases for V and 7 bases for J; bases not matched to a gene: 5. CDR3 protein: CASSPQGNQPQHF. CDR3 bases read: TGTGCCAGCAGCCCACAGGGGAACCAGCCC.

Comments on this clone: The CDR3 is cut off 3 residues early in the read; its end comes from the germline J gene. This chain joins TRBV7-9 and TRBJ2-7; TRBD1 might be the D (6 bases). The V gene lost 3 bases and the J gene lost 5 bases, with 14 bases spanning the gap. The CDR3 contains 14 residues. CDR1 is SEHNR, CDR2 FQNEAQ, per germline (reference sequence). CDR3 bases read: TGTGCCAGCAGCTTGGAACAGGGATCCCACGAG. Its translation: CASSLEQGSHE. From start to end, the CDR3 is CASSLEQGSHEQYF.

Comment on this clone: The observed sequence ends 3 residues before the CDR3 terminus, with the missing tail filled in from the germline J gene. The chain has TRBV7-9 and TRBJ1-4; D call uncertain. Germline CDR1 SEHNR, CDR2 FQNEAQ (reference sequence). The CDR3 is 15 amino acids. Trimming removed 2 bases from V and 5 bases from J, with 12 bases in between. The CDR3 bases that were read are TGTGCCAGCAGCTTATTGGCCAGATCAAATGAAAAA. It yields the protein CASSLLARSNEK. The CDR3 in full is CASSLLARSNEKLFF.

Comment on this clone: Sequencing ends 3 residues short of the CDR3 end; the germline J gene provides the rest. The chain links TRBV7-6 to TRBJ2-2; the match to TRBD2 covers 16 bases. Germline V gene lookup returns CDR1 SGHVS and CDR2 FNYEAQ. The CDR3 totals 16 residues. Losses at the gene ends were 5 bases for V and 6 bases for J; bases not matched to a gene: 3. The CDR3 sequence: CASSTGTSGGAGELFF. CDR3 bases read: TGTGCCAGCAGCACCGGGACTAGCGGGGGGGCCGGGGAG.

A remark on this clone: The CDR3 end lies 3 residues beyond the end of the read and is filled in from the germline J gene. The chain employs TRBV28 and TRBJ2-5, with 8 bases aligning to TRBD1. Germline lookup yields CDR1 MDHEN and CDR2 SYDVKM. The junction had 3 bases not matched to a gene; V was cut back by 5 bases and J by 4 bases. This CDR3 is 13 amino acids long. CDR3 in amino acids: CASSSDRGETQYF. The CDR3 DNA, read in part, is TGTGCCAGCAGTAGTGACAGGGGAGAGACC.

Turning to this clone: The read falls 3 residues short of the CDR3 end, and the missing part is taken from the germline J gene. This chain joins TRBV6-2 or TRBV6-3 and TRBJ2-3, with TRBD2 matching 7 bases. Germline V gene lookup returns CDR1 MNHEY and CDR2 SVGEGT. The CDR3 covers 15 residues. CDR3 DNA, as far as it was read: TGTGCCAGCAGGCCCGGGGGAGGGGCCAGTCAGCCG. Protein product: CASRPGGGASQP. The entire CDR3 sequence reads CASRPGGGASQPQYF.

A word on this clone: A read error may account for a junction end that differs from germline. The same CDR3 can be traced to other DNA sequences in this sample. CDR3 DNA (partial): TGTGCCAGTAGTATCCGGACACTTCAGCCTGGCGACTCTGGAAACACT. Translating gives CASSIRTLQPGDSGNT. The full CDR3 protein is CASSIRTLQPGDSGNTIYF. The gene calls are TRBV19 and TRBJ1-3; tentatively, D is TRBD1 (5 bases). With the read ending 3 residues before the CDR3 end, the germline J gene is used to fill in that end. The CDR3 extends over 19 amino acids. Germline values: CDR1 LNHDA, CDR2 SQIVND (reference sequence). The whole variable domain, remainder taken from reference TRBV19 and TRBJ1-3, is DGGITQSPKYLFRKEGQNVTLSCEQNLNHDAMYWYRQDPGQGLRLIYYSQIVNDFQKGDIAEGYSVSREKKESFPLTVTSAQKNPTAFYLCASSIRTLQPGDSGNTIYFGEGSWLTVV.

By frequency, this clone is medium-sized. The CDR3 is cut off 3 residues early in the read; its end comes from the germline J gene. This chain connects TRBV19 to TRBJ2-3; D not resolved. The CDR3 has 12 amino acids. Germline V gives CDR1 LNHDA, CDR2 SQIVND (reference sequence). V was pared by 3 bases and J by 3 bases, with 4 bases between. The CDR3 region is CASSIRTDTQYF. The DNA read from the CDR3 is TGTGCCAGTAGTATCCGTACAGATACG.

This clone is deemed medium-sized by its frequency. Coverage ceases 3 residues before the CDR3 finishes, and the germline J gene fills in the end. V is TRBV19 and J is TRBJ2-7, with D perhaps TRBD1 (5 bases). Per germline, CDR1 LNHDA and CDR2 SQIVND (reference sequence). V was cut by 3 bases and J by 4 bases, with 13 bases left in between. This CDR3 has 14 amino acids. CDR3 sequence reads: CASSMKRQGYEQYF. The sequenced part of the CDR3 DNA is TGTGCCAGTAGTATGAAAAGGCAGGGATACGAG.

As to this clone: The read finishes 3 residues shy of the CDR3 end, and the germline J gene is used to complete it. The rearrangement joins TRBV7-2 to TRBJ2-3; D is ambiguous. CDR3 length equals 14 residues. The germline V gene has CDR1 SGHTA and CDR2 FQGNSA. The CDR3 bases that were read are TGTGCCAGCAGCTCGCCAGGTCTCCAAGAGACG. Translation: CASSSPGLQET. The CDR3 as a whole reads CASSSPGLQETQYF.

To note about this clone: The read terminates 3 residues before the CDR3 end, so the remaining end is supplied by the germline J gene. This chain connects TRBV12-3 or TRBV12-4 to TRBJ1-4; D unclear. The CDR3 totals 16 residues. V gave up 3 bases and J gave up 5 bases, with 16 bases separating them. The part of the CDR3 DNA that was read is TGTGCCAGCAGTTTCGGAGTGGGCCATGAAAATGAAAAA. Translation gives CASSFGVGHENEK. The complete CDR3 reads CASSFGVGHENEKLFF.

Turning to this clone: The sequence runs out 3 residues before the end of the CDR3; the remainder is reconstructed from the germline J gene. The genes are TRBV5-1 and TRBJ2-5; 10 bases align to TRBD2. From germline, CDR1 is SGHRS and CDR2 YFSETQ. The V and J ends lost 4 bases and 1 base, in that order; junction bases with no gene match: 1. The CDR3 extends over 14 amino acids. The CDR3 DNA, read in part, is TGCGCCAGCAGCCGGACTAGCGGCCAAGAGACC. Protein: CASSRTSGQET. The entire CDR3 protein reads CASSRTSGQETQYF.

Regarding this clone: The read terminates 3 residues ahead of where the CDR3 ends, so the germline J gene completes it. J is TRBJ2-3 and V is TRBV2, with D tentatively TRBD1 (5 bases). The CDR3 length is 15 residues. V gave up 4 bases and J gave up 2 bases, with 13 bases separating them. Germline V CDR1 and CDR2: SNHLY, FYNNEI. Incomplete CDR3 DNA: TGTGCCAGCAGTGGGCAGGGAAGGTACACAGATACG. It encodes CASSGQGRYTDT. The entire CDR3 reads CASSGQGRYTDTQYF.

The CDR3 spells CSARAPTGVGETQYF. The covered CDR3 bases are TGCAGTGCTAGAGCCCCGACAGGGGTTGGGGAGACG. The chain links TRBV20-1 to TRBJ2-3; 8 nucleotides line up with TRBD1. The read finishes 3 residues shy of the CDR3 end, and the germline J gene is used to complete it. Germline V lookup: CDR1 DFQATT, CDR2 SNEGSKA (reference sequence). This CDR3 is 15 amino acids long.

On this clone itself: Read coverage stops 3 residues before the CDR3 terminus; the germline J gene supplies the remainder. V is TRBV9 and J is TRBJ2-3; 8 nucleotides match TRBD1. V was pared by 3 bases and J by 1 base, with 7 bases of the junction left unmatched. Germline V gene sequence: CDR1 SGDLS, CDR2 YYNGEE. The CDR3 totals 16 residues. CDR3 bases read: TGTGCCAGCAGCGGAATCTCGGGACAGGGCACAGATACG. Protein: CASSGISGQGTDT. The whole CDR3 region reads CASSGISGQGTDTQYF.

A word on this clone: At one boundary the junction diverges from the germline segment, which might be a read error. The CDR3 end falls 3 residues outside the read, so it is completed with the germline J gene. The sample carries other DNA sequences with the same CDR3. The rearrangement uses TRBV18 and TRBJ1-3; 12 bases match TRBD1. Germline V lookup: CDR1 KGHSH, CDR2 LQKENI. The CDR3 covers 16 residues. CDR3 region: CASSTGTGGSGNTIYF. CDR3 DNA, as far as it was read: TGTGCCAGCTCAACCGGGACAGGGGGCTCTGGAAACACA.

To note about this clone: Read data end 3 residues before the CDR3 end; the end is taken from the germline J gene. The chain links TRBV2 to TRBJ2-1; 11 nucleotides match TRBD2. Germline V gives CDR1 SNHLY, CDR2 FYNNEI. V gave up 6 bases and J gave up 6 bases; unmatched junction bases: 13. This CDR3 contains 17 residues. The CDR3 region is CASRTPDISGGGNEQFF. The CDR3 bases that were read are TGTGCCAGCAGGACCCCAGACATTAGCGGGGGGGGCAATGAG. Based on the CDR3 plus reference TRBV2 and TRBJ2-1, the full variable domain is EPEVTQTPSHQVTQMGQEVILRCVPISNHLYFYWYRQILGQKVEFLVSFYNNEISEKSEIFDDQFSVERPDGSNFTLKIRSTKLEDSAMYFCASRTPDISGGGNEQFFGPGTRLTVL.

As concerns this clone: Coverage ceases 3 residues before the CDR3 finishes, and the germline J gene fills in the end. This chain uses TRBV30 with TRBJ2-1; perhaps TRBD1 as D (5 bases). V lost 4 bases to trimming and J lost 7 bases, with 11 bases between them. The CDR3 length is 12 residues. Germline assignment: CDR1 GTSNPN and CDR2 SVGIG (reference sequence). Incomplete CDR3 DNA: TGTGCCTGGAACGGTCAGGGAAATGAG. It is translated as CAWNGQGNE. Given in full, the CDR3 is CAWNGQGNEQFF.

Turning to this clone: Read sequence stops 3 residues before the CDR3 end, and the germline J gene provides the missing end. The chain links TRBV3-1 (or the pseudogene TRBV3-2) to TRBJ1-6, with D possibly matching TRBD1 (5 bases). The CDR3 covers 15 residues. CDR1 LGHDT and CDR2 YNNKEL come from the germline V gene (reference sequence). Between the trimmed V and J ends, which lost 1 base and 7 bases, there was a span of 11 bases. This CDR3 is CASSQGEGMNSPLHF. The covered CDR3 bases are TGTGCCAGCAGCCAAGGAGAGGGGATGAATTCACCC.

Remarks on this clone: The CDR3 end is not reached by the read, which stops 3 residues before it; the germline J gene fills it in. The chain employs TRBV5-1 and TRBJ2-2, with 8 bases that match TRBD1. CDR1 and CDR2 (germline): SGHRS, YFSETQ. The CDR3 consists of 17 residues. This CDR3 reads CASSPYIGTGYNSPLFF. The CDR3 DNA, read in part, is TGCGCCAGCAGCCCCTACATCGGGACAGGATATAATTCACCG.

Frequency places this clone as medium-sized. The sequenced fragment ends 3 residues before the CDR3 boundary, so the rest is inferred from the germline J gene. The rearrangement joins TRBV18 to TRBJ2-3, with D possibly TRBD1 on 5 matching bases. The CDR3 loop spans 17 amino acids. V was trimmed by 2 bases and J by 1 base, leaving 16 bases between them. Germline CDR1 KGHSH, CDR2 LQKENI. CDR3: CASSPTVGHSRTDTQYF. The part of the CDR3 DNA that was read is TGTGCCAGCTCACCAACGGTAGGACACTCCCGCACAGATACG.